Below, 13 T cell receptor beta chains from the same sample are listed, as sequenced in a study of cytomegalovirus exposure and HLA in healthy donors. PCR primers comprised 60 Vbeta and 13 Jbeta primers. The repertoire was sequenced with immunoSEQ multiplex PCR; TCRdb's copy has only in-frame clones and lacks some. Of some 170,000 clones in the sample, roughly 80% were seen once. Source material: PBMCs. Source of these receptors: a woman between 25 and 40 years old in good health and CMV-seropositive.

The chain carries TRBV27 and TRBJ1-2; no clear D gene. CDR3 length: 13 amino acids. The V end lost 6 bases, the J end lost 7 bases, and 15 bases lay between the germline ends. Germline values: CDR1 MNHEY, CDR2 SMNVEV (reference sequence). CDR3 sequence (DNA): TGTGCCAGCAGCGCGAGCGGTATCTCTGGCTACACCTTC. Translation gives CASSASGISGYTF.

This clone was found once. The chain uses TRBV9 and TRBJ1-6, with D uncertain. Germline loops: CDR1 SGDLS, CDR2 YYNGEE. The CDR3 runs to 12 residues. V lost 4 bases and J lost 12, with 11 bases in between. The CDR3 DNA reads as TGTGCCAGCAGCCCAGTGGCGGGACCCCTCCACTTT. It encodes CASSPVAGPLHF.

The J gene is TRBJ1-6, the V gene TRBV18; D call uncertain. Trimming removed 3 bases at V and 0 bases at J, with 9 bases between. CDR3 size: 16 residues. From germline, CDR1 is KGHSH and CDR2 LQKENI. The CDR3 nucleotides are TGTGCCAGCTCACCCTCGGGGAGCTCCTATAATTCACCCCTCCACTTT. This translates into CASSPSGSSYNSPLHF.

The chain uses TRBV7-2 and TRBJ1-6; 8 positions match TRBD1. Germline-derived CDR1 and CDR2 are SGHTA and FQGNSA. The CDR3 is 14 residues long. V shed 3 bases and J 6 bases; nucleotides not matched to a gene: 1. CDR3 sequence: CASSFGQGNSPLHF. The DNA for the CDR3 is TGTGCCAGCAGCTTCGGACAGGGTAATTCACCCCTCCACTTT. Looking up the rest from reference TRBV7-2 and TRBJ1-6 gives the full variable domain: GAGVSQSPSNKVTEKGKDVELRCDPISGHTALYWYRQSLGQGLEFLIYFQGNSAPDKSGLPSDRFSAERTGGSVSTLTIQRTQQEDSAVYLCASSFGQGNSPLHFGNGTRLTVT.

This clone was seen a handful of times. The CDR3 nucleotides are TGTGCCAGCAGTACGACAGGGGGCAACACTGAAGCTTTCTTT. Translating gives CASSTTGGNTEAFF. This rearrangement joins TRBV27 to TRBJ1-1; the match to TRBD1 covers 10 bases. Trimming cost V 5 bases and J 2 bases; bases outside gene matches: 2. Germline V gene lookup returns CDR1 MNHEY and CDR2 SMNVEV (reference sequence). The CDR3 is made up of 14 amino acids.

The rearrangement joins TRBV18 to TRBJ2-2, with unresolved D. V gave up 5 bases and J gave up 6 bases, with 10 bases separating them. The CDR3 runs 13 residues. CDR1 is KGHSH and CDR2 is LQKENI in the germline V gene. The CDR3: CASSVQSPGELFF. CDR3 DNA sequence: TGTGCCAGCTCAGTTCAGTCTCCCGGGGAGCTGTTTTTT.

For the CDR3, the DNA is TGTGCCAGCAGCTTGGCCAGCGGGGGAGAGACCCAGTACTTC. Protein: CASSLASGGETQYF. The J gene is TRBJ2-5, the V gene TRBV5-6; 8 bases fit TRBD2. Germline CDR1 reads SGHDT; CDR2 reads YYEEEE. V dropped 0 bases and J dropped 4; count of bases not matched to a gene: 2. The CDR3 runs to 14 residues.

This clone has just a few counts. V is TRBV5-1 and J is TRBJ1-6; D not certain. The V and J ends lost 3 bases and 10 bases respectively, with 20 bases between them. Germline V gene sequence: CDR1 SGHRS, CDR2 YFSETQ. The CDR3 has 16 amino acids. DNA of the CDR3: TGCGCCAGCAGCTCCGAGGGCGGATCGAATGGATCACCCCTCCACTTT. Its protein is CASSSEGGSNGSPLHF. Filled out from reference TRBV5-1 and TRBJ1-6, the complete variable domain reads KAGVTQTPRYLIKTRGQQVTLSCSPISGHRSVSWYQQTPGQGLQFLFEYFSETQRNKGNFPGRFSGRQFSNSRSEMNVSTLELGDSALYLCASSSEGGSNGSPLHFGNGTRLTVT.

V usage is TRBV28 and J usage is TRBJ2-5, with D perhaps TRBD1 (6 bases). Trimming left V 2 bases short and J 3 bases short, with 10 bases between. Per germline, CDR1 MDHEN and CDR2 SYDVKM. The CDR3 runs to 14 residues. DNA of the CDR3: TGTGCCAGCAGTTTAGGGGGCGAAAAAGAGACCCAGTACTTC. It codes for CASSLGGEKETQYF.

This chain uses TRBV25-1 with TRBJ1-6; TRBD1 matches 7 bases. The CDR3 has 16 amino acids. The germline V gene encodes CDR1 MGHDK and CDR2 SYGVNS. V trimming: 4 bases; J trimming: 9 bases; junction bases outside the gene matches: 12. CDR3: CASSGEKGALSSPLHF. In DNA form, the CDR3 reads TGTGCCAGCAGTGGGGAGAAGGGGGCGCTTTCTTCACCCCTCCACTTT.

The V call is TRBV5-1, the J call TRBJ2-5; 8 bases fit TRBD2. Germline CDR1 is SGHRS and CDR2 is YFSETQ. The CDR3 is 15 amino acids. V dropped 6 bases and J dropped 5; count of bases not matched to a gene: 12. The CDR3 protein is CASNQRGPPGETQYF. In DNA, the CDR3 is TGCGCCAGCAACCAGCGGGGGCCTCCGGGGGAGACCCAGTACTTC.

Concerning this clone itself: The final CDR3 position lacks the conserved phenylalanine or tryptophan, pointing to a likely read error. The chain joins TRBV2 to TRBJ1-2; TRBD1 aligns across 7 bases. Germline CDR1 and CDR2: SNHLY and FYNNEI. With V trimmed by 3 bases and J by 4 bases, 2 bases remained unmatched. The CDR3 is 13 amino acids. CDR3 amino acids: CASSDWDSYGYTV. The CDR3 DNA reads TGTGCCAGCAGTGACTGGGACAGCTATGGCTACACCGTC.

The chain is built from TRBV2 and TRBJ1-3, with D tentatively TRBD1 (5 bases). This CDR3 contains 14 residues. The germline V gene has CDR1 SNHLY and CDR2 FYNNEI. V was trimmed by 2 bases and J by 2 bases, leaving 7 bases between them. CDR3 nucleotide sequence: TGTGCCAGCAGTGAACAGGGAACTGGAAACACCATATATTTT. Its protein is CASSEQGTGNTIYF.